A selection of T cell receptor beta chains follows, all from one sample in a study of human T cells and chemical hapten exposure. From the 5' RACE reads, TCRdb called clonotypes with MiXCR, one entry per CDR3 protein. The data hold some 150,000 distinct CDR3 sequences, with roughly 4% observed a single time. These receptors originate from a female donor in good health. CDR3s leave out the opening cysteine and the closing phenylalanine or tryptophan. The order of the fields is V gene, D gene, J gene, CDR3 protein. D genes are given only for firm matches.

TRBV5-1,NA,TRBJ1-1,ASSFRNTEAF
TRBV6-2/TRBV6-3,TRBD2,TRBJ2-7,ASSDPPGRGSSYEQY
TRBV5-4,NA,TRBJ2-2,ASSLNRAGGELF
TRBV7-2,NA,TRBJ2-6,ASTPEGGLARFSGANVLT
TRBV6-2/TRBV6-3,TRBD1,TRBJ1-2,ASSSGTGDRYT
TRBV7-2,TRBD1,TRBJ1-5,ASSFQSQGAQPQH
TRBV3-1,NA,TRBJ2-7,ASSPSWGATYEQY
TRBV6-5,NA,TRBJ2-7,ASRKTTGGTYEQY
TRBV11-3,TRBD1,TRBJ2-1,ASSLGTGWGVDEQF
TRBV3-1,NA,TRBJ2-7,ASSRTWDAYEQY
TRBV4-2,NA,TRBJ2-3,ASRTTGNSDTQY
TRBV20-1,NA,TRBJ1-6,SARTELRALN
TRBV2,NA,TRBJ2-7,ASSLKQSYEQY
TRBV13,NA,TRBJ2-4,ASSLGLAKNIQY
TRBV20-1,NA,TRBJ2-3,SATDGGRTDTQY
TRBV11-2,NA,TRBJ2-2,ASSSMWGRVTGELF
TRBV4-2,TRBD1,TRBJ2-5,ASSQGTGGAETQY
TRBV28,TRBD1,TRBJ2-5,ASSFDRVAETQY
TRBV4-1,TRBD1,TRBJ1-5,ASSQGSGTGGFQPQH
TRBV7-2,NA,TRBJ1-5,ATSSLGGSNQPQH
TRBV9,TRBD2,TRBJ2-5,ASSPLAGGYQETQY
TRBV28,NA,TRBJ2-7,ASRRGYEQY
TRBV5-6,TRBD1,TRBJ2-3,ASSSGTVRGTDTQY
TRBV20-1,NA,TRBJ1-3,SARPGHRNTIY
TRBV20-1,NA,TRBJ2-1,SASRLAETYNEQF
TRBV5-4,NA,TRBJ2-6,ASSLPRQHSSGANVLT
TRBV4-2,NA,TRBJ2-7,ASSQGRGSSYEQY
TRBV29-1,NA,TRBJ1-2,SVDETGYT
TRBV11-2,NA,TRBJ2-5,ASSFQGATQY
TRBV13,NA,TRBJ1-2,ASSLPMDKADGYT
TRBV27,TRBD1,TRBJ2-1,ASSSTDRIDEQF
TRBV24-1,NA,TRBJ2-5,ATSDPTGASGQETQY
TRBV7-2,NA,TRBJ2-3,ASSPWTGTDTQY
TRBV10-3,NA,TRBJ1-1,AISALGNTEAF
TRBV15,TRBD2,TRBJ2-1,ATSRVWTAGGNEQF
TRBV20-1,NA,TRBJ1-6,SAKVGASPRLYNSPLH
TRBV4-2,NA,TRBJ1-1,ASSQDGRRTEAF
TRBV6-2/TRBV6-3,NA,TRBJ1-6,ASSYGGSGSPLH
TRBV7-8,TRBD1,TRBJ2-3,ASRHQTGQGARTDTQY
TRBV7-8,NA,TRBJ1-1,ASSLGSGPNTEAF
TRBV3-1,TRBD2,TRBJ2-1,ASSQAKRGGYYNEQF
TRBV12-3/TRBV12-4,TRBD2,TRBJ2-3,ASSTSGGSDTQY
TRBV5-1,TRBD2,TRBJ2-7,ASSRGLAGGYEQY
TRBV6-5,NA,TRBJ2-3,ASSRGGQGVTDTQY
TRBV29-1,TRBD1,TRBJ2-3,SVVQGSTDTQY
TRBV19,NA,TRBJ1-6,ASSSTGPGNSPLH
TRBV5-5,TRBD1,TRBJ1-6,ASSFGTGRNNSPLH
TRBV4-2,TRBD1,TRBJ2-7,ASSQEGQGLYEQY
TRBV7-2,TRBD2,TRBJ2-1,ASSLSGAGAYNEQF
TRBV29-1,TRBD2,TRBJ2-7,SVDGSGEYEQY
TRBV18,TRBD1,TRBJ1-1,ASSPSGTGDVEAF
TRBV24-1,NA,TRBJ2-2,ATNSNTGELF
TRBV4-2,TRBD2,TRBJ2-1,ASSQATGGRPHLDNEQF